This T cell receptor (beta chain) is from a study of cytomegalovirus exposure and HLA in healthy donors. PCR amplification relied on 60 Vbeta primers (plus 13 Jbeta primers). Assay: immunoSEQ multiplex PCR; the TCRdb copy retains only in-frame clones and omits some. Of around 140,000 clones listed, more than 9.5% are singletons. Germline V gives CDR1 SGHNT, CDR2 YYREEE (reference sequence). CDR3 length: 14 amino acids. The ends were cut back, 3 bases at V and 2 bases at J, with 11 bases in the middle. Sequenced material: PBMCs. The source of this sequence is a man aged 50 or older in good health and CMV-seronegative. V usage is TRBV5-4 and J usage is TRBJ1-2; tentative D call: TRBD1 (6 bases). Here the CDR3 reads CASSWPGENYGYTF. The CDR3 DNA reads as TGTGCCAGCAGCTGGCCAGGGGAGAACTATGGCTACACCTTC.